The entry below gives a single T cell receptor beta chain sequence along with its context. Its binding antigen is unknown. HCMV serostatus was determined by detecting HCMV-specific IgG in serum with a commercial ELISA kit. Ficoll density gradient centrifugation was used to isolate peripheral blood mononuclear cells from blood. Reading the germline V gene (reference sequence) gives CDR1 DFQATT and CDR2 SNEGSKA. The CDR3 runs 15 residues from the cysteine to the phenylalanine. No DNA was logged. The data were produced on an Illumina HiSeq 2000. 5'RACE template switching, by which a universal primer site and unique molecular identifiers were added, was used to make TCR beta cDNA libraries. Synthesis of cDNA was primed from the TCR beta constant segment and was followed by two consecutive PCR amplification steps. In the original analysis: MIGEC was used to demultiplex reads and group the reads by UMI, and MiTCR was used to assemble and quantify clonotypes. To exclude erroneous sequences, only TCR cDNA sequences supported by at least two reads were retained. The tcR package was used for downstream repertoire analysis, with clonotypes matched between fractions based on CDR3 nucleotide sequence plus V segment. VDJmatch was used to annotate antigen specificity against VDJdb, with one amino acid substitution in CDR3 allowed. After TCRdb reprocessed the reads, each CDR3 protein sequence was kept as one row, without DNA. TCRdb's processing, not the authors', yielded these V and J calls. For this sample, the table gives some 140,000 distinct CDR3 sequences. The ten largest clones represent 37% of the sample.

This sample is drawn from a study of T cells expressing NK-cell markers (dated by TCRdb to about 2020). General notes on the study: In sorted CD3+CD56+NKG2C+, CD3+CD56+NKG2C- and CD3+CD56-NKG2C+ T-cell subsets from eight or nine donors, TCR beta-chain repertoires were profiled. All eight donors whose samples were sequenced were randomly selected healthy volunteers, three of them men and five women. Seven of the eight sequenced donors were HCMV-seropositive and one was HCMV-seronegative. The libraries were sequenced on Illumina HiSeq 2000/2500, MiSeq or NextSeq, producing 2 x 150 bp reads.

The full study reports these points: Whether the expanded NKG2C-expressing T cell clones were specific for HCMV antigens remained unclear. Those dominant clonotypes were again the most abundant among CD3+CD56-NKG2C+ cells in several donors, at roughly 25-60.1%. In over five donors, the dominant CD3+CD56+NKG2C+ clonotypes were among the top 10 CD8+ clonotypes and accounted for roughly 1.0-7.5% of CD8+ T cells.

The specimen sequenced was blood T cells: a sorted CD56 or NKG2C T cell subset, CD4+ or CD8+ T cells, or bulk PBMC T cells (not recorded which). The sequence joins TRBV20-1 to TRBJ1-2. The source of this sequence is a woman aged 50 to 65 in good health. Donor details come from another sample of the same person, matched by shared clones. The CDR3 protein sequence reads: CSAPPLAGGAYGYTF.